This T cell receptor beta chain stems from a study of shared clonotypes between healthy human individuals. Germline V gives CDR1 KGHSH, CDR2 LQKENI. CDR3 length: 14 amino acids. Trimming shortened V by 2 bases and J by 1 base, and 8 bases separated the two germline ends. Study results and limitations: A reduction in generation probabilities was seen for non-shared clonotypes relative to those shared by all four donors. It was the few donors that limited the genetic and exposure-history diversity represented.

Some clones are missing from TCRdb's copy, which holds only in-frame ones; the method was immunoSEQ multiplex PCR. In the table there are some 1 million clones, 70% to 80% of which are singletons. On this clone itself: Antigen unknown.

Donors were healthy HIV-negative adults without recent acute infections or vaccinations. Material: memory CD4+ T cells sorted from blood. Subset indicated: CD45RA-negative fraction. This chain joins TRBV18 and TRBJ1-2; D might be TRBD1 (6 bases). The sequence came from a man between 18 and 29 years old in good health. The CDR3, as DNA: TGTGCCAGCTCACCAGCAGGGGTTAACTATGGCTACACCTTC. This sequence encodes CASSPAGVNYGYTF.